This T cell receptor (beta chain) is drawn from a study of Ad26.COV2.S vaccination and SARS-CoV-2 variants. Study outcomes and limitations: A substantial breadth of spike-specific CD8+ and CD4+ T cell responses after vaccination has been reported.

To note about this clone: The antigen is not known.

The CDR3 loop spans 14 amino acids. V was clipped by 4 bases and J by 4 bases; unmatched bases: 6. CDR1 is LNHDA and CDR2 is SQIVND in the germline V gene (reference sequence). Treatment defined: some 19 received Ad26.COV2.S at low or high dose, single or two shots; 5 received placebo; per-sample allocation not given. Day 63 following the first vaccine or placebo injection was when the samples were taken. Whoever gave the sample was an adult aged 18-55 years in Boston. Assay: immunoSEQ multiplex PCR; the TCRdb copy retains only in-frame clones and omits some. Among about 480,000 clones listed, around 90% were seen once.

This receptor was identified in a person between 18 and 60 years old who received the Ad26.COV2.S COVID-19 vaccine or a placebo. This chain links TRBV19 with TRBJ1-2; 7 bases line up with TRBD1. The starting material was peripheral blood, obtained in a trial of Ad26.COV2.S vaccine versus placebo. CDR3 protein: CASSKTGSAYGYTF. The CDR3, as DNA: TGTGCCAGTAGTAAGACAGGGTCGGCCTATGGCTACACCTTC.